Listed below are T cell receptor beta chains from one sample, sequenced in a study of shared clonotypes between healthy human individuals. Profiling relied on immunoSEQ multiplex PCR, and the TCRdb table lists in-frame clones only, not all of them. Among about 380,000 clones listed, roughly 96% were seen once. The sequenced sample consisted of memory CD8+ T cells sorted from blood. The receptors derive from a young man in good health. CDR3s include the opening cysteine and the closing phenylalanine or tryptophan. Each record gives: CDR3 protein, CDR3 length, V gene, J gene.

CDR3 protein: CASSLPGTEIEGNYGYTF; CDR3 length: 18; V gene: TRBV5-4; J gene: TRBJ1-2
CDR3 protein: CASSWGQAGSYTEAFF; CDR3 length: 16; V gene: TRBV5-1; J gene: TRBJ1-1
CDR3 protein: CASSYTGVEQYF; CDR3 length: 12; V gene: TRBV2; J gene: TRBJ2-7
CDR3 protein: CASSANRVVYEQYF; CDR3 length: 14; V gene: TRBV19; J gene: TRBJ2-7
CDR3 protein: CAWSGGRRGIRNSPLHF; CDR3 length: 17; V gene: TRBV30; J gene: TRBJ1-6
CDR3 protein: CASSEYGTSGNEQFF; CDR3 length: 15; V gene: TRBV6-1; J gene: TRBJ2-1
CDR3 protein: CASSRQLTSGELFF; CDR3 length: 14; V gene: TRBV5-1; J gene: TRBJ2-2
CDR3 protein: CASSLGQRGYDEQFF; CDR3 length: 15; V gene: TRBV5-8; J gene: TRBJ2-1
CDR3 protein: CASRTVYNSPLHF; CDR3 length: 13; V gene: TRBV10-2; J gene: TRBJ1-6
CDR3 protein: CAWSVLGRADTQYF; CDR3 length: 14; V gene: TRBV30; J gene: TRBJ2-3
CDR3 protein: CASSPGTGYEKLFF; CDR3 length: 14; V gene: TRBV18; J gene: TRBJ1-4
CDR3 protein: CASDDGIDTQYF; CDR3 length: 12; V gene: TRBV28; J gene: TRBJ2-3
CDR3 protein: CASRVDSSYGYTF; CDR3 length: 13; V gene: TRBV28; J gene: TRBJ1-2
CDR3 protein: CASSLRREGNEQFF; CDR3 length: 14; V gene: TRBV5-1; J gene: TRBJ2-1